This passage covers 5 T cell receptor beta chains from one sample sequenced in a study of T cells in tumors after PD-1 blockade. Some clones are missing from TCRdb's copy, which holds only in-frame ones; the method was immunoSEQ multiplex PCR. The table has more than 40,000 clones, 81% seen once. The specimen comprised PBMCs, sampled before anti-PD-1 treatment. These receptor sequences come from a human donor with basal cell carcinoma.

This sequence joins TRBV6-2 or TRBV6-3 and TRBJ2-3; 7 bases are shared with TRBD2. V shed 5 bases, J shed 5 bases, and the junction held 7 bases outside the gene matches. CDR3 length: 14 residues. Germline V CDR1 and CDR2: MNHEY, SVGEGT. The CDR3: CASSQWGGRDTQYF. CDR3 DNA: TGTGCCAGCAGTCAATGGGGGGGGAGAGATACGCAGTATTTT.

The chain carries TRBV6-5 and TRBJ2-7; D unresolved. Germline V gene data show CDR1 as MNHEY and CDR2 as SVGAGI. Trimming left V 5 bases short and J 5 bases short, with 16 bases between. The length of the CDR3 is 14 residues. In nucleotides, the CDR3 is TGTGCCAGCAGTCGCTACCCTCCCGGAGACGAGCAGTACTTC. Protein sequence: CASSRYPPGDEQYF.

V is TRBV4-2 and J is TRBJ2-2; D might be TRBD1 (6 bases). CDR1 and CDR2 (germline): LGHNA, YNFKEQ. The CDR3 runs to 16 residues. V gave up 1 base and J gave up 1 base, with 10 bases separating them. Here the CDR3 reads CASSQAGAVNTGELFF. CDR3 sequence (DNA): TGTGCCAGCAGCCAAGCAGGGGCAGTGAACACCGGGGAGCTGTTTTTT.

The J gene is TRBJ2-7, the V gene TRBV5-5, with TRBD1 identical over 7 bases. V lost 3 bases, J lost 5 bases, and 8 bases stayed unmatched. Germline loops: CDR1 SGHKS, CDR2 YYEKEE (reference sequence). The CDR3 spans 14 residues. The CDR3 protein is CASSSGGVLDEQYF. CDR3 in DNA: TGTGCCAGCAGCTCAGGGGGTGTCCTGGACGAGCAGTACTTC. Complete variable domain (other parts from reference TRBV5-5 and TRBJ2-7): DAGVTQSPTHLIKTRGQQVTLRCSPISGHKSVSWYQQVLGQGPQFIFQYYEKEERGRGNFPDRFSARQFPNYSSELNVNALLLGDSALYLCASSSGGVLDEQYFGPGTRLTVT.

The chain links TRBV14 to TRBJ1-6, with unresolved D. This CDR3 contains 13 residues. Germline loops: CDR1 SGHDN, CDR2 FVKESK. Trimming left V 0 bases short and J 15 bases short, with 12 bases between. CDR3 DNA sequence: TGTGCCAGCAGCCAAGAGCGTAGCCAGTTCCTCCACTTT. Translated, it gives CASSQERSQFLHF.